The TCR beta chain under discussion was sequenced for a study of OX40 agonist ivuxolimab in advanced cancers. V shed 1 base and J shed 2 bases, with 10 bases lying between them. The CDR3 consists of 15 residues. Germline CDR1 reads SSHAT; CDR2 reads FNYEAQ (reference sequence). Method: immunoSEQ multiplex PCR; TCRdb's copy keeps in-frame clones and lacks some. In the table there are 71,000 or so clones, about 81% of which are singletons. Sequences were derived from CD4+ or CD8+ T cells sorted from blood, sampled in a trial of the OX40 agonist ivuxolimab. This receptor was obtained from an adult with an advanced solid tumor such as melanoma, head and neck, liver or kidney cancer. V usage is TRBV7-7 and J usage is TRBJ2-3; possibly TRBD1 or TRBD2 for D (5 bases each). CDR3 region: CASSLGDGHTDTQYF. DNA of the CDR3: TGTGCCAGCAGCTTAGGGGACGGGCACACAGATACGCAGTATTTT. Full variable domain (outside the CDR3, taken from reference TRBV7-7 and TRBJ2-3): GAGVSQSPRYKVTKRGQDVTLRCDPISSHATLYWYQQALGQGPEFLTYFNYEAQPDKSGLPSDRFSAERPEGSISTLTIQRTEQRDSAMYRCASSLGDGHTDTQYFGPGTRLTVL.